This TCR beta chain was obtained from a study of blood T cell repertoires in COVID-19. Study information: Specimens from acute and convalescent COVID-19 originated in the United States, Italy and Spain. PBMCs, B-cell-depleted T cells, or T cells provided the cDNA or gDNA that made up the material.

The V gene lost 1 base and the J gene lost 4 bases, with 13 bases spanning the gap. The CDR3 loop spans 16 amino acids. Germline V CDR1 and CDR2: LNHNV, YYDKDF (reference sequence). Clones were sequenced by immunoSEQ multiplex PCR, and TCRdb holds only the in-frame ones, with some missing. The table shows tens of thousands of clones, with over 90% occurring only once. The sequence derives from a man aged 50 to 60 with active COVID-19. The sequenced sample consisted of peripheral blood. The chain carries TRBV15 and TRBJ2-2; possibly TRBD1 for D (6 bases). Written as DNA, the CDR3 is TGTGCCACCAGCAGAGCACCCCTACAGGGCACCGGGGAGCTGTTTTTT. This encodes CATSRAPLQGTGELFF.